This T cell receptor (beta chain) was sequenced in a study of identical twins. MiXCR was run by TCRdb on the 5' RACE reads, yielding one entry per CDR3 protein. The table includes approximately 300,000 distinct CDR3 sequences, 8% to 9.5% detected once. The CDR3 has 15 amino acids. Germline CDR1 SGHDT, CDR2 YYEEEE. The V gene end was trimmed by 2 bases and the J gene end by 8 bases; junction bases not matched to a gene: 5. These same data were also listed under a study on yellow fever vaccine responses in identical twins.

This receptor was taken from a woman between 18 and 29 years old in good health. The gene calls are TRBV5-6 and TRBJ1-6; TRBD1 matches 9 bases. Sample: CD8+ T cells sorted from blood. CDR3 residues: CASSLQGAMDSPLHF. DNA for the CDR3: TGTGCCAGCAGCTTACAGGGGGCGATGGATTCACCCCTCCACTTT. The variable domain in full, with the rest retrieved from reference TRBV5-6 and TRBJ1-6, is DAGVTQSPTHLIKTRGQQVTLRCSPKSGHDTVSWYQQALGQGPQFIFQYYEEEERQRGNFPDRFSGHQFPNYSSELNVNALLLGDSALYLCASSLQGAMDSPLHFGNGTRLTVT.